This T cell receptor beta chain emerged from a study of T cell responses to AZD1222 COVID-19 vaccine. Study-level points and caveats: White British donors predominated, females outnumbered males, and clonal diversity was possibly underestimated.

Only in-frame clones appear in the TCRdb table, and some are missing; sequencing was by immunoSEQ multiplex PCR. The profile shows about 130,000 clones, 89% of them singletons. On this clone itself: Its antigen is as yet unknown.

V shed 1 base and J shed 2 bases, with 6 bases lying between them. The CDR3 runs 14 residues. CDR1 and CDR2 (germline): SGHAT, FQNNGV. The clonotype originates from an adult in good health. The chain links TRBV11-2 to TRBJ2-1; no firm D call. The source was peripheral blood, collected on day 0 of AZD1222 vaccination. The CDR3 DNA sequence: TGTGCCAGCAGCTTAGGTCAGGCCTACAATGAGCAGTTCTTC. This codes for CASSLGQAYNEQFF. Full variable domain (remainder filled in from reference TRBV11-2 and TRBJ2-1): EAGVAQSPRYKIIEKRQSVAFWCNPISGHATLYWYQQILGQGPKLLIQFQNNGVVDDSQLPKDRFSAERLKGVDSTLKIQPAKLEDSAVYLCASSLGQAYNEQFFGPGTRLTVL.